These T cell receptor beta chains were read from a single sample in a study of cytomegalovirus exposure and HLA in healthy donors. The data were produced by immunoSEQ multiplex PCR, yet TCRdb's version contains in-frame clones alone and is incomplete. The sample shows over 200,000 clones, around 75% of them seen only once. The sample taken for sequencing was PBMCs. These receptors originate from a woman in her twenties or thirties in good health and CMV-seronegative. Each CDR3 is given with its conserved first and last residue. Fields, in order: V gene, clone size, D gene, J gene, CDR3 protein, CDR3 DNA. A D gene is named only where the DNA matches it firmly. Not all rows give a size; the values are once, few, many and, for expanded clones, a class.

v_gene: TRBV6-6
abundance: .
d_gene: TRBD2
j_gene: TRBJ2-7
CDR3aa: CASSLAGGYEQYF
CDR3nt: TGTGCCAGCAGCCTAGCGGGAGGATACGAGCAGTACTTC

v_gene: TRBV5-4
abundance: .
d_gene: TRBD2
j_gene: TRBJ2-5
CDR3aa: CASSPRLAMETQYF
CDR3nt: TGTGCCAGCAGCCCCAGACTAGCCATGGAGACCCAGTACTTC

v_gene: TRBV7-2
abundance: .
d_gene: .
j_gene: TRBJ2-7
CDR3aa: CASSLVVGATYEQYF
CDR3nt: TGTGCCAGCAGCTTAGTAGTAGGGGCCACCTACGAGCAGTACTTC

v_gene: TRBV6-6
abundance: .
d_gene: .
j_gene: TRBJ1-5
CDR3aa: CATRQYSNQPQHF
CDR3nt: TGTGCCACCCGACAGTATAGCAATCAGCCCCAGCATTTT

v_gene: TRBV2
abundance: .
d_gene: TRBD1
j_gene: TRBJ2-5
CDR3aa: CARQQMGDRRGETQYF
CDR3nt: TGTGCCAGGCAGCAGATGGGGGACAGGAGGGGGGAGACCCAGTACTTC

v_gene: TRBV19
abundance: .
d_gene: .
j_gene: TRBJ1-2
CDR3aa: CASSDLRGRANYGYTF
CDR3nt: TGTGCCAGTAGTGATCTGCGGGGACGGGCTAACTATGGCTACACCTTC

v_gene: TRBV14
abundance: .
d_gene: .
j_gene: TRBJ1-3
CDR3aa: CASSQDEAPLYSGNTIYF
CDR3nt: TGTGCCAGCAGCCAAGATGAGGCGCCTTTGTACTCTGGAAACACCATATATTTT

v_gene: TRBV7-3
abundance: .
d_gene: .
j_gene: TRBJ1-5
CDR3aa: CASSLERRVQPQHF
CDR3nt: TGTGCCAGCAGCTTAGAACGACGGGTTCAGCCCCAGCATTTT

v_gene: TRBV7-9
abundance: .
d_gene: TRBD1
j_gene: TRBJ1-2
CDR3aa: CASSPGGAAGYTF
CDR3nt: TGTGCCAGCAGCCCAGGGGGCGCGGCGGGCTACACCTTC

v_gene: TRBV10-3
abundance: .
d_gene: .
j_gene: TRBJ2-4
CDR3aa: CATQGGVAANIQYF
CDR3nt: TGTGCCACCCAGGGCGGGGTGGCGGCAAACATTCAGTACTTC

v_gene: TRBV6-1
abundance: .
d_gene: TRBD1
j_gene: TRBJ1-5
CDR3aa: CAGGTGSDGNQPQHF
CDR3nt: TGTGCCGGGGGGACAGGGTCGGATGGCAATCAGCCCCAGCATTTT

v_gene: TRBV9
abundance: .
d_gene: .
j_gene: TRBJ2-3
CDR3aa: CASSASFGTDTQYF
CDR3nt: TGTGCCAGCAGCGCGTCCTTTGGCACAGATACGCAGTATTTT

v_gene: TRBV7-7
abundance: .
d_gene: TRBD2
j_gene: TRBJ2-1
CDR3aa: CASSFGLAGYNEQFF
CDR3nt: TGTGCTAGCAGCTTCGGACTAGCGGGATACAATGAGCAGTTCTTC

v_gene: TRBV7-9
abundance: .
d_gene: .
j_gene: TRBJ2-5
CDR3aa: CASSFGLEGTQYF
CDR3nt: TGTGCCAGCAGCTTTGGGCTGGAGGGGACCCAGTACTTC

v_gene: TRBV5-1
abundance: .
d_gene: TRBD1
j_gene: TRBJ1-1
CDR3aa: CASSPTGATEAFF
CDR3nt: TGCGCCAGCAGCCCTACAGGGGCCACTGAAGCTTTCTTT

v_gene: TRBV5-1
abundance: .
d_gene: .
j_gene: TRBJ1-3
CDR3aa: CASSQEARGYTIYF
CDR3nt: TGCGCCAGCAGCCAGGAGGCGAGGGGGTACACCATATATTTT

v_gene: TRBV7-2
abundance: .
d_gene: TRBD2
j_gene: TRBJ2-7
CDR3aa: CASSRLAGALGQYF
CDR3nt: TGTGCCAGCAGCCGGCTAGCGGGAGCCCTCGGGCAGTACTTC

v_gene: TRBV2
abundance: .
d_gene: TRBD2
j_gene: TRBJ2-7
CDR3aa: CASSDPGTSDHEQYF
CDR3nt: TGTGCCAGCAGTGACCCCGGGACTAGCGACCACGAGCAGTACTTC

v_gene: TRBV30
abundance: .
d_gene: TRBD2
j_gene: TRBJ2-3
CDR3aa: CAWGLPSGGLTDTQSF
CDR3nt: TGTGCCTGGGGACTCCCTTCGGGGGGACTCACAGATACGCAGTCTTTT

v_gene: TRBV7-8
abundance: .
d_gene: TRBD2
j_gene: TRBJ2-2
CDR3aa: CASSANSGGKTGELFF
CDR3nt: TGTGCCAGCAGCGCCAATAGCGGGGGCAAAACCGGGGAGCTGTTTTTT

v_gene: TRBV15
abundance: .
d_gene: TRBD2
j_gene: TRBJ2-5
CDR3aa: CATSILAGGPKGETQYF
CDR3nt: TGTGCCACCAGCATACTAGCGGGGGGGCCTAAGGGAGAGACCCAGTACTTC

v_gene: TRBV7-2
abundance: .
d_gene: .
j_gene: TRBJ2-2
CDR3aa: CASSFLTVRGTGELFF
CDR3nt: TGTGCCAGCAGCTTCCTCACGGTGCGGGGAACCGGGGAGCTGTTTTTT

v_gene: TRBV23-1
abundance: .
d_gene: TRBD1
j_gene: TRBJ1-3
CDR3aa: CASSQSGTEVVLRSGNTIYF
CDR3nt: TGCGCCAGCAGTCAATCGGGGACAGAAGTGGTACTTCGCTCTGGAAACACCATATATTTT

v_gene: TRBV6-6
abundance: .
d_gene: TRBD2
j_gene: TRBJ2-1
CDR3aa: CASTPGTRYNEQFF
CDR3nt: TGTGCCAGCACCCCCGGGACTAGATACAATGAGCAGTTCTTC

v_gene: TRBV18
abundance: few
d_gene: .
j_gene: TRBJ1-4
CDR3aa: CASSATRGEKLFF
CDR3nt: TGTGCCAGCTCAGCGACAAGGGGTGAAAAACTGTTTTTT

v_gene: TRBV6-1
abundance: .
d_gene: TRBD1
j_gene: TRBJ1-2
CDR3aa: CASSNRQGEDGYTF
CDR3nt: TGTGCCAGCAGTAACCGACAGGGGGAAGATGGCTACACCTTC

v_gene: TRBV6-1
abundance: .
d_gene: TRBD1
j_gene: TRBJ2-2
CDR3aa: CASSAPTGGGTGELFF
CDR3nt: TGTGCCAGCAGTGCCCCGACAGGGGGCGGCACCGGGGAGCTGTTTTTT

v_gene: TRBV11-3
abundance: .
d_gene: .
j_gene: TRBJ2-1
CDR3aa: CASSSSGNSYNEQFF
CDR3nt: TGTGCCAGCAGCTCCAGCGGAAACTCCTACAATGAGCAGTTCTTC

v_gene: TRBV6-5
abundance: .
d_gene: .
j_gene: TRBJ1-1
CDR3aa: CASSYSAGRTEAFF
CDR3nt: TGTGCCAGCAGTTACTCTGCGGGTAGAACTGAAGCTTTCTTT

v_gene: TRBV5-1
abundance: .
d_gene: TRBD1
j_gene: TRBJ2-7
CDR3aa: CASSLAATGSNEQYF
CDR3nt: TGCGCCAGCAGCTTGGCCGCGACAGGGAGCAACGAGCAGTACTTC

v_gene: TRBV6-5
abundance: few
d_gene: .
j_gene: TRBJ1-4
CDR3aa: CASSEGAANEKLFF
CDR3nt: TGTGCCAGCAGTGAGGGTGCGGCTAATGAAAAACTGTTTTTT

v_gene: TRBV6-6
abundance: .
d_gene: .
j_gene: TRBJ1-1
CDR3aa: CASSLREMNTEAFF
CDR3nt: TGTGCCAGCAGCCTCCGCGAGATGAACACTGAAGCTTTCTTT

v_gene: TRBV30
abundance: .
d_gene: .
j_gene: TRBJ2-5
CDR3aa: CAWNRGIQETQYF
CDR3nt: TGTGCCTGGAACCGGGGGATTCAAGAGACCCAGTACTTC

v_gene: TRBV2
abundance: .
d_gene: .
j_gene: TRBJ1-5
CDR3aa: CASSEERGAVQPQHF
CDR3nt: TGTGCCAGCAGTGAAGAGCGGGGGGCCGTTCAGCCCCAGCATTTT

v_gene: TRBV19
abundance: .
d_gene: TRBD2
j_gene: TRBJ2-3
CDR3aa: CASSIFGGGRSDTQYF
CDR3nt: TGTGCCAGTAGTATCTTCGGGGGAGGGCGTTCGGATACGCAGTATTTT

v_gene: TRBV12-5
abundance: .
d_gene: TRBD1
j_gene: TRBJ2-5
CDR3aa: CASGSETGVQETQYF
CDR3nt: TGTGCTAGTGGCTCGGAAACAGGGGTCCAAGAGACCCAGTACTTC

v_gene: TRBV9
abundance: .
d_gene: TRBD2
j_gene: TRBJ2-3
CDR3aa: CASSVGTAGGTDTQYF
CDR3nt: TGTGCCAGCAGCGTAGGAACAGCGGGGGGGACAGATACGCAGTATTTT

v_gene: TRBV30
abundance: .
d_gene: .
j_gene: TRBJ2-2
CDR3aa: CACSPRVPGELFF
CDR3nt: TGTGCCTGCAGTCCGAGGGTCCCCGGGGAGCTGTTTTTT

v_gene: TRBV14
abundance: .
d_gene: TRBD1
j_gene: TRBJ2-7
CDR3aa: CASSHRGLPYEQYF
CDR3nt: TGTGCCAGCAGCCACAGGGGGCTCCCCTACGAGCAGTACTTC

v_gene: TRBV6-6
abundance: .
d_gene: TRBD1
j_gene: TRBJ1-2
CDR3aa: CASRNPGQVYGYTF
CDR3nt: TGTGCCAGCAGGAACCCGGGACAGGTCTATGGCTACACCTTC

v_gene: TRBV5-1
abundance: .
d_gene: TRBD2
j_gene: TRBJ2-1
CDR3aa: CASRNPRLAGGTDYNEQFF
CDR3nt: TGCGCCAGCAGAAATCCGAGACTAGCGGGAGGTACGGACTACAATGAGCAGTTCTTC

v_gene: TRBV5-1
abundance: .
d_gene: .
j_gene: TRBJ1-5
CDR3aa: CASTRDGDSNQPQHF
CDR3nt: TGCGCCAGCACGCGGGACGGAGATAGCAATCAGCCCCAGCATTTT

v_gene: TRBV2
abundance: once
d_gene: TRBD1
j_gene: TRBJ2-1
CDR3aa: CASSPRTFLTGGEGNEQFF
CDR3nt: TGTGCCAGCAGTCCCCGAACATTCTTGACAGGGGGCGAGGGCAATGAGCAGTTCTTC

v_gene: TRBV6-1
abundance: .
d_gene: TRBD1
j_gene: TRBJ2-7
CDR3aa: CASSVRDRSYEQYF
CDR3nt: TGTGCCAGCAGTGTCCGGGACAGATCCTACGAGCAGTACTTC

v_gene: TRBV7-3
abundance: .
d_gene: .
j_gene: TRBJ2-7
CDR3aa: CASSLLAGESYEQYF
CDR3nt: TGTGCCAGCAGCCTACTAGCTGGGGAGTCCTACGAGCAGTACTTC

v_gene: TRBV10-3
abundance: .
d_gene: .
j_gene: TRBJ1-1
CDR3aa: CAISEVRNTEAFF
CDR3nt: TGTGCCATCAGTGAGGTCCGGAACACTGAAGCTTTCTTT

v_gene: TRBV10-3
abundance: .
d_gene: .
j_gene: TRBJ1-2
CDR3aa: CAISQTGIYGYTF
CDR3nt: TGTGCCATCAGTCAAACAGGGATCTATGGCTACACCTTC

v_gene: TRBV2
abundance: once
d_gene: .
j_gene: TRBJ1-4
CDR3aa: CASSTDSNEKLFF
CDR3nt: TGTGCCAGCAGTACCGACAGTAATGAAAAACTGTTTTTT

v_gene: TRBV11-3
abundance: .
d_gene: TRBD2
j_gene: TRBJ2-3
CDR3aa: CASSLRTSGTDTQYF
CDR3nt: TGTGCCAGCAGCTTAAGAACTAGCGGGACAGATACGCAGTATTTT

v_gene: TRBV27
abundance: .
d_gene: TRBD1
j_gene: TRBJ1-1
CDR3aa: CASKTGGMNTEAFF
CDR3nt: TGTGCCAGCAAGACAGGGGGGATGAACACTGAAGCTTTCTTT

v_gene: TRBV19
abundance: few
d_gene: TRBD1
j_gene: TRBJ1-3
CDR3aa: CASSSDRESSTIYF
CDR3nt: TGTGCCAGTAGCTCTGACAGGGAAAGCAGCACCATATATTTT

v_gene: TRBV7-3
abundance: .
d_gene: .
j_gene: TRBJ2-3
CDR3aa: CASSPDSSDTQYF
CDR3nt: TGTGCCAGCAGCCCGGACAGTTCAGATACGCAGTATTTT

v_gene: TRBV29-1
abundance: .
d_gene: TRBD1
j_gene: TRBJ2-5
CDR3aa: CSVGWGQGLQETQYF
CDR3nt: TGCAGCGTTGGTTGGGGACAGGGACTCCAAGAGACCCAGTACTTC

v_gene: TRBV6-1
abundance: once
d_gene: .
j_gene: TRBJ1-5
CDR3aa: CASSEAGRTLNQPQHF
CDR3nt: TGTGCCAGCAGTGAAGCAGGTCGGACTCTAAATCAGCCCCAGCATTTT

v_gene: TRBV7-3
abundance: .
d_gene: TRBD1
j_gene: TRBJ1-5
CDR3aa: CASSLTGGRDQPQHF
CDR3nt: TGTGCCAGCAGCTTAACAGGGGGCAGGGATCAGCCCCAGCATTTT